A selection of T cell receptor beta chains follows, all from one sample in a study of T cell changes during pregnancy in multiple sclerosis. Repertoires were generated with immunoSEQ multiplex PCR, while TCRdb's copy carries only in-frame clones and drops some. Among 30,000 to 45,000 clones, 85% to 95% were seen once, and the ten largest hold under 0.4%. The input for sequencing was CD4+ T cells from peripheral blood mononuclear cells, taken after pregnancy. The source of these receptors is a female donor in good health, enrolled as a control in a pregnancy study. The CDR3 runs from the conserved cysteine through the conserved F or W. The order of the fields is V gene, J gene, D gene, clone size, CDR3 DNA, CDR3 protein. The D gene is left open where the match is weak. Part of the rows lack a size; the others show once, few, many or a class for expanded clones.

TRBV19	TRBJ2-5	TRBD2	.	TGTGCCAGTACCGACTCTAGCGGAGCGCAAGAGACCCAGTACTTC	CASTDSSGAQETQYF
TRBV18	TRBJ1-5	TRBD1	once	TGTGCCAGCTCACCGGGGACAGGGGATAGCAATCAGCCCCAGCATTTT	CASSPGTGDSNQPQHF
TRBV6-1	TRBJ1-5	.	.	TGTGCCAGCAGGTTGGAGGCGGGCAATCAGCCCCAGCATTTT	CASRLEAGNQPQHF
TRBV6-1	TRBJ2-7	TRBD2	.	TGTGCCAGCAGTGAAGAAAGGACTAGCGGGAGTAAGACCTACGAGCAGTACTTC	CASSEERTSGSKTYEQYF
TRBV10-3	TRBJ2-7	.	.	TGTGCCATCAGTGTTGGGCAGCCCTACGAGCAGTACTTC	CAISVGQPYEQYF
TRBV10-3	TRBJ2-2	TRBD1	.	TGTGCCATCAGTGGAGATACGGGACAGGGTATCGGGGAGCTGTTTTTT	CAISGDTGQGIGELFF
TRBV5-4	TRBJ1-1	TRBD1	.	TGTGCCAGCAGCTTCCGACCAACAGGGGGCTTTAATGAAGCTTTCTTT	CASSFRPTGGFNEAFF
TRBV5-4	TRBJ1-3	TRBD1	.	TGTGCCAGCAGCTTAACAGGGGTTGGAAACACCATATATTTT	CASSLTGVGNTIYF
TRBV18	TRBJ2-1	TRBD2	.	TGTGCCAGCTCACCAACTAGCGGGAGTGGGTATGAGCAGTTCTTC	CASSPTSGSGYEQFF
TRBV27	TRBJ2-1	.	.	TGTGCCAGCAGTCCCACAGGGCACAGCTCCTACAATGAGCAGTTCTTC	CASSPTGHSSYNEQFF
TRBV6-1	TRBJ1-5	TRBD1	few	TGTGCCAGCAGCTGGACAGGGGGCATGGATCAGCCCCAGCATTTT	CASSWTGGMDQPQHF
TRBV6-1	TRBJ2-7	.	.	TGTGCCAGCAGTGAAGGCGGCTACGAGCAGTACTTC	CASSEGGYEQYF
TRBV5-1	TRBJ2-7	TRBD1	.	TGCGCCAGCAGCATTGGGGGACAGGGAGCCTACGAGCAGTACTTC	CASSIGGQGAYEQYF
TRBV18	TRBJ2-7	.	.	TGTGCCAGCTCACCAGGCAGCGGTACCCACGAGCAGTACTTC	CASSPGSGTHEQYF
TRBV5-1	TRBJ2-2	TRBD2	.	TGCGCCAGCAGCTTTAACCGCCCGGGACTACCAAACACCGGGGAGCTGTTTTTT	CASSFNRPGLPNTGELFF
TRBV5-1	TRBJ1-1	.	.	TGCGCCACCGGGGAGGGGATGAACACTGAAGCTTTCTTT	CATGEGMNTEAFF
TRBV2	TRBJ1-2	.	.	TGTGCCAGCAGTGAAGGTGGGGCAAGCTATGGCTACACCTTC	CASSEGGASYGYTF
TRBV7-9	TRBJ2-7	TRBD2	.	TGTGCCAGCAGCCGGGGACTAGCGGGATTTTACGAGCAGTACTTC	CASSRGLAGFYEQYF
TRBV5-6	TRBJ2-5	TRBD1	.	TGTGCCAGCAGCCCTAGACAGGGGGTGAGGGAGACCCAGTACTTC	CASSPRQGVRETQYF
TRBV7-8	TRBJ2-7	.	.	TGTGCCAGCAGCTTAGCCCGGGGAAACTCCTACGAGCAGTACTTC	CASSLARGNSYEQYF
TRBV2	TRBJ1-3	TRBD1	.	TGTGCCAGCACTGGACAGGCTGGAAACACCATATATTTT	CASTGQAGNTIYF
TRBV5-5	TRBJ1-2	.	.	TGTGCCAGCAGCTTGGGCGGGAACTATGGCTACACCTTC	CASSLGGNYGYTF
TRBV6-5	TRBJ1-1	.	once	TGTGCCAGCAGCCGGGGGACCAACACTGAAGCTTTCTTT	CASSRGTNTEAFF
TRBV11-2	TRBJ1-1	.	.	TGTGCCAGCACCCAGGGGCGTGGGAACACTGAAGCTTTCTTT	CASTQGRGNTEAFF
TRBV19	TRBJ2-5	TRBD2	once	TGTGCCAGTAGTACCGGGAGGAGCCCACAAGAGACCCAGTACTTC	CASSTGRSPQETQYF
TRBV5-6	TRBJ1-2	.	.	TGTGCCAGCAGCCTTCAGGGAGGCGCGCCCTATGGCTACACCTTC	CASSLQGGAPYGYTF
TRBV30	TRBJ1-2	.	.	TGTGCCTGGAATACGGGAGGTCAGGGCTACACCTTC	CAWNTGGQGYTF
TRBV11-2	TRBJ2-2	.	.	TGTGCCAGCAGCTTAGGGGCTACGGGAAACACCGGGGAGCTGTTTTTT	CASSLGATGNTGELFF
TRBV6-1	TRBJ2-7	TRBD1	.	TGTGCCAGCCTCCTCGGACAGGGGGCCTACGAGCAGTACTTC	CASLLGQGAYEQYF
TRBV5-4	TRBJ1-1	.	.	TGTGCCAGCAGCTTGGAGGGGAGGGGAGGCGCTGAAGCTTTCTTT	CASSLEGRGGAEAFF
TRBV5-6	TRBJ1-2	TRBD1	.	TGTGCCAGCAGCTTAGGGGGGACAGGGAACTATGGCTACACCTTC	CASSLGGTGNYGYTF
TRBV12-5	TRBJ2-3	.	.	TGTGCTAGTGGTTTAAATCCGGATACGCAGTATTTT	CASGLNPDTQYF
TRBV7-9	TRBJ2-7	.	once	TGTGCCAGCAGCCCCCGGGGCGAGCAGTACTTC	CASSPRGEQYF
TRBV19	TRBJ2-1	.	once	TGTGCCAGTAGTATAGCACGATTCCTAAACAATGAGCAGTTCTTC	CASSIARFLNNEQFF
TRBV30	TRBJ2-3	TRBD1	.	TGTGCCTGGAGTGGACAGGGGGGGACGCAGTATTTT	CAWSGQGGTQYF
TRBV19	TRBJ1-1	.	few	TGTGCCAGTAGTATTCGGCAGGCGATCATGAACACTGAAGCTTTCTTT	CASSIRQAIMNTEAFF
TRBV5-1	TRBJ1-1	.	once	TGCGCCAGCAGCCGGGACGGGGGGAACACTGAAGCTTTCTTT	CASSRDGGNTEAFF
TRBV19	TRBJ1-5	TRBD1	.	TGTGCCAGTAGTACCCAGGGGGGACAGGGCAATCAGCCCCAGCATTTT	CASSTQGGQGNQPQHF
TRBV7-2	TRBJ2-5	.	.	TGTGCCAGCAGCCCTCGGGAAGGGAGGGAGACCCAGTACTTC	CASSPREGRETQYF
TRBV10-3	TRBJ2-2	.	.	TGTGCCATCACCGGGTACCTCACCACCGGGGAGCTGTTTTTT	CAITGYLTTGELFF
TRBV27	TRBJ1-4	.	once	TGTGCCAGCAGTTTGAGCGGGGGGTTCAATGAAAAACTGTTTTTT	CASSLSGGFNEKLFF
TRBV7-9	TRBJ1-5	.	few	TGTGCCAGCAGTCGAGTCGATCAGCCCCAGCATTTT	CASSRVDQPQHF